This T cell receptor (beta chain) was recovered during a study of graft-versus-host responses after intestinal transplantation. About this clone: Its antigen is unknown.

Only in-frame clones appear in the TCRdb table, and some are missing; sequencing was by immunoSEQ multiplex PCR. The table shows around 130,000 clones, with around nine tenths occurring only once. The specimen comprised unstimulated CD4+ T cells sorted from spleen or lymph node cells, sampled before intestinal transplant. The clonotype comes from a human donor who received an intestinal transplant.

The CDR3 reads CASSGNVSPEAFF. The CDR3 coding sequence is TGTGCCAGCAGTGGTAACGTGTCCCCTGAAGCTTTCTTT. J is TRBJ1-1 and V is TRBV2; no firm D call. Between the trimmed V and J ends, which lost 4 bases and 6 bases, there was a span of 12 bases. This CDR3 comprises 13 residues. In germline, CDR1 is SNHLY, CDR2 FYNNEI.